The text below deals with one T cell receptor beta chain. The target antigen is unknown. RNA transcripts yielded amplified TCR beta CDR3 regions. The TCR CDR3 was amplified in a first-round RT-PCR using the HTBI primer set. TCRdb fed the multiplex PCR reads into MiXCR, producing one record per CDR3 protein. The sample has around 56,000 distinct CDR3 sequences, roughly 58% seen once; the top ten hold more than 3%. The V gene's germline CDR1 is LNHDA and CDR2 SQIVND (reference sequence). This CDR3 has 15 amino acids. V shed 3 bases and J shed 4 bases, with 15 bases lying between them. The sample is drawn from a study of T cells in Graves' hyperthyroidism and ophthalmopathy. PBMCs were obtained from 10 ml fresh peripheral blood. General study findings and limits: Expanded thyroid clonotypes (above 0.001) were mostly also found in blood.

Sequenced sample: blood. The TCR originated in a woman in her sixties or seventies with Graves' ophthalmopathy. V gene TRBV19 combines with J gene TRBJ1-2; D uncertain. The CDR3 loop is CASSIGVAEPYGYTF. CDR3 bases: TGTGCCAGTAGTATTGGGGTAGCGGAGCCCTATGGCTACACCTTC.